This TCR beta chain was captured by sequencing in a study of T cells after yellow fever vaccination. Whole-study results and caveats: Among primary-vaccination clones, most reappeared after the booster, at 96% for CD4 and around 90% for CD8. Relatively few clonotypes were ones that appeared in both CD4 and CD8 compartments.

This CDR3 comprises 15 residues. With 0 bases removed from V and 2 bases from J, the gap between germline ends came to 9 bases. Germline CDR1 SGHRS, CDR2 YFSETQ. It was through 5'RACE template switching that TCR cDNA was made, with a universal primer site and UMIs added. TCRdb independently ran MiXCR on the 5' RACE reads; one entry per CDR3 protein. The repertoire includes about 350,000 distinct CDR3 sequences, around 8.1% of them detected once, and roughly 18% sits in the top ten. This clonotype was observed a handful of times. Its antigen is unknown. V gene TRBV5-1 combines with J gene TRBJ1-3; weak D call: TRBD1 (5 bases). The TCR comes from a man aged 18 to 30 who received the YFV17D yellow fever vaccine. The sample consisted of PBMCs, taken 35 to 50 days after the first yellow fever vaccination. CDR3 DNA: TGCGCCAGCAGCTTGGGAGGGGTTACTGGAAACACCATATATTTT. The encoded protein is CASSLGGVTGNTIYF.